The clone carrying this T cell receptor beta chain showed up many times. Its cognate antigen is unknown. This specimen comes from a study of identical twins. Study-wide points: Out-of-frame alpha sequences shared between twins exhibited an excess of low generation probability. Beta out-of-frame sequences showed weaker excess sharing between twins.

MiXCR was run by TCRdb on the 5' RACE reads, yielding one entry per CDR3 protein. The repertoire has about 220,000 distinct CDR3 sequences, more than 6.5% of them found once; the top ten carry 1.9%. The data also belong to a second study, concerning yellow fever vaccine responses in identical twins.

Sequencing used memory (CD45RO+) T cells sorted from blood. The source of this sequence is a woman between 18 and 29 years old in good health.

The CDR3 here is CASSRGTSVFDEQFF. DNA of the CDR3: TGTGCCAGCAGTAGGGGGACTAGCGTTTTCGATGAGCAGTTCTTC. This rearrangement joins TRBV6-1 to TRBJ2-1; 10 nucleotides line up with TRBD2. V shed 5 bases, J shed 8 bases, and the junction held 9 bases outside the gene matches. The CDR3 spans 15 residues. Germline V gives CDR1 MNHNS, CDR2 SASEGT.